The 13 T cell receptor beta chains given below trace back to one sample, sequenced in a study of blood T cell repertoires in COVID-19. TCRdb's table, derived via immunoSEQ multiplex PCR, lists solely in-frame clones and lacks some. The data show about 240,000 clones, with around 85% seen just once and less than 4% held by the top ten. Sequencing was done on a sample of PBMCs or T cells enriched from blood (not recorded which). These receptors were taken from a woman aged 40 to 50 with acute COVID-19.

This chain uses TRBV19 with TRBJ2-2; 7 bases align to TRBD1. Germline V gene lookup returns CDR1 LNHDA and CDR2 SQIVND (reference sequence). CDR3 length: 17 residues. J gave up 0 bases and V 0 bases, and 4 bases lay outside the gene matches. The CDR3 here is CASSIDTGTANTGELFF. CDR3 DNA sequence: TGTGCCAGTAGTATAGACACCGGGACAGCGAACACCGGGGAGCTGTTTTTT.

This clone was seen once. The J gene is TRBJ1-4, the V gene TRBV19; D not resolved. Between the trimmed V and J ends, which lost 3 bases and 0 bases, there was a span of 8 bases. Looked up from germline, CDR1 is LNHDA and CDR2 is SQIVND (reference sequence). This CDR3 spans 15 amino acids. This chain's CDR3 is CASSILAATNEKLFF. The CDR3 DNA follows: TGTGCCAGTAGTATTTTGGCGGCAACTAATGAAAAACTGTTTTTT.

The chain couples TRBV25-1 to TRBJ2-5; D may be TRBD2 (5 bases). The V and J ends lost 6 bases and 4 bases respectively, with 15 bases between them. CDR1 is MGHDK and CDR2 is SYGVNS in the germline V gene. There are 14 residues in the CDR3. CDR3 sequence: CASRSEGRGETQYF. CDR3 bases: TGTGCCAGCAGATCTGAGGGCCGAGGAGAGACCCAGTACTTC.

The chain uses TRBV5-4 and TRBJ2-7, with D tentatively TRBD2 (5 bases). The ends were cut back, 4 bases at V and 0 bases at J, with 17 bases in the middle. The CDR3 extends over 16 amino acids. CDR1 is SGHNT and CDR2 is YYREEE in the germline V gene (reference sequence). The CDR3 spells CASSGEKRKPSYEQYF. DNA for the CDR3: TGTGCCAGCAGCGGTGAGAAGCGGAAACCCTCCTACGAGCAGTACTTC.

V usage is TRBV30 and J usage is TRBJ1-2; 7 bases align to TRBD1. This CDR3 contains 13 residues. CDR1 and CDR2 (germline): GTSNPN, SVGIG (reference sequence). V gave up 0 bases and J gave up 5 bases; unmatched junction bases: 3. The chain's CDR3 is CAWSVDREYGYTF. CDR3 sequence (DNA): TGTGCCTGGAGTGTTGACAGGGAGTATGGCTACACCTTC.

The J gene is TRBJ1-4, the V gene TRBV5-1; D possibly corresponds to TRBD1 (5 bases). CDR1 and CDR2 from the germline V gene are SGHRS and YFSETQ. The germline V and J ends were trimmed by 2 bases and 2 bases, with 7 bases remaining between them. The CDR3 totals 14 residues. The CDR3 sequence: CASSFRGTNEKLFF. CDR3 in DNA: TGCGCCAGCAGCTTTAGGGGTACTAATGAAAAACTGTTTTTT.

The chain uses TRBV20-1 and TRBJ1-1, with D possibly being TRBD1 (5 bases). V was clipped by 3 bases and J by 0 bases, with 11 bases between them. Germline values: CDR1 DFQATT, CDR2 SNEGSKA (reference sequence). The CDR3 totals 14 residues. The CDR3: CSASRQLVNTEAFF. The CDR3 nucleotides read TGCAGTGCTAGTAGACAGCTTGTGAACACTGAAGCTTTCTTT.

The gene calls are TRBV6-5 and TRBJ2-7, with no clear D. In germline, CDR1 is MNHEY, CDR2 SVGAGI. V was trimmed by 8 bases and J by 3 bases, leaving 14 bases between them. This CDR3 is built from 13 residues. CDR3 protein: CASAGSHLYEQYF. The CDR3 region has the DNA TGTGCCAGCGCAGGTAGTCACCTCTACGAGCAGTACTTC.

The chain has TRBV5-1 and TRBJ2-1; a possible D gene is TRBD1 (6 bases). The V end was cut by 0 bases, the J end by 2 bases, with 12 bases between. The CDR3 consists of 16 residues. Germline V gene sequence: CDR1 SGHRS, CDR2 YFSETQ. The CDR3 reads CASSLGGQQTYNEQFF. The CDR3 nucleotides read TGCGCCAGCAGCTTGGGGGGACAACAAACCTACAATGAGCAGTTCTTC.

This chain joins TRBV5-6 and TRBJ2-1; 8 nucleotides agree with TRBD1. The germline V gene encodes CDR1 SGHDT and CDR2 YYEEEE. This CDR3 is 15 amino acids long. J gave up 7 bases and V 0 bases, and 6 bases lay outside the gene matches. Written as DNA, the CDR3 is TGTGCCAGCAGCTTGGGGACAGGGCTACTGAATGAGCAGTTCTTC. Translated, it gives CASSLGTGLLNEQFF.

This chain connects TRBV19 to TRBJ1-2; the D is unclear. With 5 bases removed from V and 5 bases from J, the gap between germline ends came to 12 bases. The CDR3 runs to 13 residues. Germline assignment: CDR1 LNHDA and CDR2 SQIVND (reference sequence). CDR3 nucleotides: TGTGCCAGTAGTCCCCGAGGAGGATATGGCTACACCTTC. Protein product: CASSPRGGYGYTF.

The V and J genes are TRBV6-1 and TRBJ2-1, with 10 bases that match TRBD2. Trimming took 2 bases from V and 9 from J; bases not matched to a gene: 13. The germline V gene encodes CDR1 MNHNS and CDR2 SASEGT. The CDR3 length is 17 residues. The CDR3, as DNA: TGTGCCAGCAGTGAATATCTAGCGGGAGTATATTTTAGTGAGCAGTTCTTC. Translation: CASSEYLAGVYFSEQFF.

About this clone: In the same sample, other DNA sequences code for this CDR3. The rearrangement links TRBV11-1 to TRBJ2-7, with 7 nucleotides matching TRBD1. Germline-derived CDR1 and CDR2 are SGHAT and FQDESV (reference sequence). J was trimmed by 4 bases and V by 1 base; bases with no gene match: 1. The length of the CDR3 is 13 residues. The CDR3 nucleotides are TGTGCCAGCAGCTTAGGGACAGGATACGAGCAGTACTTC. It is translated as CASSLGTGYEQYF. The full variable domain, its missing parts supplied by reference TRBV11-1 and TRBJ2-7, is EAEVAQSPRYKITEKSQAVAFWCDPISGHATLYWYRQILGQGPELLVQFQDESVVDDSQLPKDRFSAERLKGVDSTLKIQPAELGDSAMYLCASSLGTGYEQYFGPGTRLTVT.